This T cell receptor (beta chain) derives from a study of T cell responses to AZD1222 COVID-19 vaccine. The table came from immunoSEQ multiplex PCR; TCRdb's copy has only in-frame clones and leaves some out. This sample has around 150,000 clones, with around nine tenths found just once. CDR3 length: 15 residues. From germline, CDR1 is SGHNT and CDR2 YYREEE (reference sequence). Trimming removed 2 bases from V and 4 bases from J, with 15 bases in between. The chain couples TRBV5-4 to TRBJ1-2, with a weak D call TRBD1 (5 bases). This clonotype was sampled from an adult who received the AZD1222 COVID-19 vaccine. The sample consisted of peripheral blood, taken 28 days after the second AZD1222 dose. CDR3 in DNA: TGTGCCAGCAGCTTCCCTTTGACAGACTCCTATGGCTACACCTTC. Encoded protein: CASSFPLTDSYGYTF.